The 30 T cell receptor beta chains given below trace back to one sample, sequenced in a study of T cells in Graves' hyperthyroidism and ophthalmopathy. Amplification yielded TCR beta CDR3 regions, with RNA transcripts as the source. Using the HTBI primer set, a first-round RT-PCR was run on the TCR CDR3. TCRdb passed the multiplex PCR reads through MiXCR, listing each CDR3 protein once. This sample carries approximately 700,000 distinct CDR3 sequences, just under 45% of them seen once, and the ten largest clones take less than 9%. Input material: peripheral blood or thyroid tissue (not recorded which). These TCRs come from an adult man with Graves' disease, either hyperthyroidism or ophthalmopathy (not recorded which).

This clonotype was detected a few times. The rearrangement links TRBV2 to TRBJ1-5; D possibly corresponds to TRBD1 (5 bases). The germline V gene has CDR1 SNHLY and CDR2 FYNNEI. Trimming pared 2 bases from V and 3 bases from J, leaving 11 bases between. CDR3 length: 15 residues. The DNA for the CDR3 is TGTGCCAGCAGTGAATCGACGGGACCCAATCAGCCCCAGCATTTT. Encoded protein: CASSESTGPNQPQHF.

Concerning this clonotype itself: One end of the junction is discordant with germline, which a read error may explain. This chain uses TRBV20-1 with TRBJ2-5, with 9 bases matching TRBD2. The germline gives CDR1 DFQATT, CDR2 SNEGSKA (reference sequence). The CDR3 extends over 15 amino acids. In nucleotides, the CDR3 is TGCAGTGCTAGAGCTAGCGGGAATCTCCAAGGGACCCAGTACTTC. The encoded protein is CSARASGNLQGTQYF.

This rearrangement joins TRBV5-5 to TRBJ1-3; D is ambiguous. V dropped 10 bases and J dropped 2 bases, with 1 base sitting between them. This CDR3 has 9 residues. Germline CDR1 reads SGHKS; CDR2 reads YYEKEE (reference sequence). DNA of the CDR3: TGTGCCGCTGGAAACACCATATATTTT. Its translation is CAAGNTIYF.

This rearrangement joins TRBV20-1 to TRBJ1-5, with a tentative D call TRBD1 (5 bases). Germline CDR1 and CDR2: DFQATT and SNEGSKA (reference sequence). V lost 2 bases and J 7 bases, leaving 21 bases between the germline ends. The CDR3 has 16 residues. The CDR3 sequence is CSARMKGTGGSQPQHF. CDR3 bases: TGCAGTGCTAGAATGAAGGGGACCGGCGGGAGCCAGCCCCAGCATTTT.

The CDR3 DNA reads TGTGCCAGCAGCTACAAAAGGGATAATTCACCCCTCCACTTT. Amino acid sequence: CASSYKRDNSPLHF. V usage is TRBV7-8 and J usage is TRBJ1-6; D uncertain. The CDR3 covers 14 residues. Germline lookup yields CDR1 SGHVS and CDR2 FQNEAQ. Between the trimmed V and J ends, which lost 4 bases and 5 bases, there was a span of 9 bases.

The chain links TRBV7-9 to TRBJ2-2; D possibly corresponds to TRBD2 (6 bases). V was cut by 5 bases and J by 2 bases, with 18 bases left in between. Germline CDR1 is SEHNR and CDR2 is FQNEAQ (reference sequence). The CDR3 contains 17 residues. The CDR3 loop reads CASSQDSQRANTGELFF. CDR3 coding DNA: TGTGCCAGCAGCCAAGATAGTCAGCGGGCAAACACCGGGGAGCTGTTTTTT.

As to this clonotype: A read error may account for a junction end that differs from germline. The rearrangement uses TRBV6-1 and TRBJ1-6; D is ambiguous. CDR3 length: 14 amino acids. Per germline, CDR1 MNHNS and CDR2 SASEGT. The CDR3 DNA follows: TGTGCCATCAGTGAAGCGGACGGTAATTCACCCCTCCACTTT. Protein sequence: CAISEADGNSPLHF.

The table lists this clonotype with a few counts. This rearrangement joins TRBV10-3 to TRBJ2-7; TRBD1 matches 8 bases. Germline values: CDR1 ENHRY, CDR2 SYGVKD. This CDR3 is built from 17 residues. The J segment lost 1 base and the V segment lost 3 bases, leaving 11 bases of the junction unmatched. CDR3 protein: CAISDWGRGLRSYEQYF. CDR3 DNA sequence: TGTGCCATCAGTGATTGGGGCAGGGGGCTAAGGTCCTACGAGCAGTACTTC.

Notes on this clonotype: A single base separates this from a much larger clone, so it may be a read error. The CDR3 region has the DNA TGTGCCACCAGTGATGGGACTAGCGTGACACAAGAGACCCAGTACTTC. Its translation is CATSDGTSVTQETQYF. The V and J genes are TRBV24-1 and TRBJ2-5; 10 nucleotides agree with TRBD2. CDR1 and CDR2 from the germline V gene are KGHDR and SFDVKD. The CDR3 sequence is 16 residues long. Trimming cost V 3 bases and J 2 bases; bases outside gene matches: 5.

In nucleotides, the CDR3 is TGCAGCGGACTATACAGGGGTTCTACTTTCTTT. Its translation: CSGLYRGSTFF. This rearrangement joins TRBV29-1 to TRBJ1-1, with 7 bases matching TRBD1. V dropped 7 bases and J dropped 12; count of bases not matched to a gene: 11. Germline V lookup: CDR1 SQVTM, CDR2 ANQGSEA. The CDR3 covers 11 residues.

This clonotype came up many times. This chain uses TRBV10-1 with TRBJ2-7; D gene unclear. This CDR3 contains 13 residues. V gave up 0 bases and J gave up 3 bases, with 6 bases separating them. The germline V gene encodes CDR1 WNHNN and CDR2 SYGVQD (reference sequence). The CDR3 DNA reads TGCGCCAGCAGTGAGTCGCCCGGCTACGAGCAGTACTTC. Translating it yields CASSESPGYEQYF.

This clonotype was observed a few times. The genes are TRBV19 and TRBJ2-7, with 13 bases matching TRBD2. After removal of 5 bases from V and 1 base from J, the junction contained 5 bases not matched to a gene. The CDR3 is made up of 16 amino acids. In germline, CDR1 is LNHDA, CDR2 SQIVND (reference sequence). This chain's CDR3 is CASSFGLAGASYEQYF. The CDR3 bases are TGTGCCAGTAGTTTCGGACTAGCGGGAGCTTCCTACGAGCAGTACTTC.

This clonotype was seen a few times. The genes are TRBV7-2 and TRBJ2-7, with 7 bases aligning to TRBD1. Trimming at V came to 5 bases and at J to 2 bases, leaving 6 bases not matched to a gene. There are 14 residues in the CDR3. The V gene's germline CDR1 is SGHTA and CDR2 FQGNSA. CDR3 in DNA: TGTGCCAGCAGCCTAACCGGGACAGCCTACGAGCAGTACTTC. It translates to CASSLTGTAYEQYF.

The genes are TRBV2 and TRBJ2-5, with TRBD2 matching 13 bases. The CDR3 totals 16 residues. The ends lost 6 bases at V and 1 base at J; junction bases unmatched: 5. Germline CDR1 SNHLY, CDR2 FYNNEI. The CDR3 here is CASRGLAGVPQETQYF. CDR3 sequence (DNA): TGTGCCAGCAGAGGACTAGCGGGAGTCCCCCAAGAGACCCAGTACTTC.

Comments on this clonotype: The germline gene is not matched at one end of the junction; a read error may be the cause. The chain has TRBV24-1 and TRBJ2-2; 7 bases agree with TRBD2. The CDR3 is made up of 17 amino acids. Germline V gene data show CDR1 as KGHDR and CDR2 as SFDVKD. The CDR3 reads CASSLALSGKVTGELFF. The CDR3, as DNA: TGTGCCAGCAGTTTAGCGCTAAGCGGGAAGGTGACCGGGGAGCTGTTTTTT.

This clonotype was counted at least ten times. CDR3 coding DNA: TGTGCCAGCAGTTTCGTCGCTGAAGCTTTCTTT. Translated, it gives CASSFVAEAFF. The chain employs TRBV12-3 or TRBV12-4 and TRBJ1-1, with unresolved D. This CDR3 contains 11 residues. V lost 3 bases and J 6 bases, leaving 5 bases between the germline ends.

This clonotype has ten or more counts. This chain uses TRBV7-2 with TRBJ1-4, with D perhaps matching TRBD1 (5 bases). There are 16 residues in the CDR3. V was cut by 3 bases and J by 6 bases, with 17 bases left in between. Germline loops: CDR1 SGHTA, CDR2 FQGNSA. The CDR3 spells CASSLGIRVEDEKLFF. As DNA, the CDR3 is TGTGCCAGCAGCTTGGGGATCAGGGTCGAGGATGAAAAACTGTTTTTT.

This clonotype was seen a handful of times. The chain joins TRBV19 to TRBJ1-4; D possibly corresponds to TRBD1 (5 bases). Trimming shortened V by 11 bases and J by 6 bases, and 16 bases separated the two germline ends. This CDR3 spans 13 amino acids. The germline V gene has CDR1 LNHDA and CDR2 SQIVND (reference sequence). This chain's CDR3 is CASVNRPYEKLFF. DNA for the CDR3: TGTGCCTCAGTAAACAGGCCGTATGAAAAACTGTTTTTT.

The chain combines TRBV20-1 with TRBJ2-2; D gene unclear. The length of the CDR3 is 11 residues. V was shortened by 5 bases and J by 7 bases, with 8 bases between the two germline ends. CDR1 and CDR2 from the germline V gene are DFQATT and SNEGSKA (reference sequence). The chain's CDR3 is CSASPYGELFF. The CDR3 DNA follows: TGCAGTGCTTCCCCGTACGGGGAGCTGTTTTTT.

The chain combines TRBV10-3 with TRBJ2-7, with D perhaps TRBD2 (6 bases). The V end was cut by 8 bases, the J end by 2 bases, with 19 bases between. The CDR3 loop spans 15 amino acids. The germline gives CDR1 ENHRY, CDR2 SYGVKD. Here the CDR3 reads CAIGTGGGLAYEQYF. The CDR3 DNA sequence: TGTGCCATCGGTACCGGGGGAGGTCTAGCCTACGAGCAGTACTTC.

The rearrangement uses TRBV29-1 and TRBJ1-1; D gene uncertain. V was pared by 6 bases and J by 4 bases, with 9 bases between. From germline, CDR1 is SQVTM and CDR2 ANQGSEA. The length of the CDR3 is 11 residues. The CDR3 region has the DNA TGCAGCGTAAGGGTTGGCACTGAAGCTTTCTTT. Protein product: CSVRVGTEAFF.

This clonotype was picked up many times. The chain carries TRBV7-2 and TRBJ2-7; tentatively, D is TRBD1 or TRBD2 (5 bases each). Germline values: CDR1 SGHTA, CDR2 FQGNSA. This CDR3 is 14 amino acids long. The ends were cut back, 1 base at V and 4 bases at J, with 11 bases in the middle. The CDR3 nucleotides are TGTGCCAGCAGCTTAGGTGGGACCGATTACGAGCAGTACTTC. Encoded protein: CASSLGGTDYEQYF.

This clonotype was recorded a few times. This chain connects TRBV20-1 to TRBJ1-6, with D perhaps TRBD1 (5 bases). The CDR3 covers 16 residues. V was clipped by 6 bases and J by 0 bases, with 15 bases between them. Germline V gene sequence: CDR1 DFQATT, CDR2 SNEGSKA (reference sequence). Here the CDR3 DNA reads TGCAGTGCCCACCGTCCAGGGAGCTCCTATAATTCACCCCTCCACTTT. It yields the protein CSAHRPGSSYNSPLHF.

There are a few counts of this clonotype. V usage is TRBV20-1 and J usage is TRBJ1-5; D unresolved. The CDR3 runs to 13 residues. V shed 4 bases and J shed 5 bases, with 12 bases lying between them. Germline CDR1 reads DFQATT; CDR2 reads SNEGSKA (reference sequence). CDR3 bases: TGCAGTGCTACTGTAGGGATTCATCAGCCCCAGCATTTT. This codes for CSATVGIHQPQHF.

The chain combines TRBV2 with TRBJ2-7, with 12 bases matching TRBD2. Trimming at V came to 0 bases and at J to 6 bases, leaving 12 bases not matched to a gene. Per the germline V gene, CDR1 is SNHLY and CDR2 is FYNNEI. The CDR3 loop spans 18 amino acids. The CDR3 nucleotides read TGTGCCAGCAGTGAAGCGCTTCCGGAACTAGCGGGGGGATCCGAGCAGTACTTC. Its translation is CASSEALPELAGGSEQYF.

This chain links TRBV6-2 or TRBV6-3 with TRBJ2-5; D unresolved. CDR3 length: 15 amino acids. Germline CDR1 is MNHEY and CDR2 is SVGEGT. Trimming shortened V by 0 bases and J by 4 bases, and 12 bases separated the two germline ends. The CDR3 reads CASSYSIGLGETQYF. The CDR3 bases are TGTGCCAGCAGTTACTCGATTGGCCTCGGAGAGACCCAGTACTTC.

At least ten counts were recorded for this clonotype. J is TRBJ2-5 and V is TRBV29-1; 8 bases are shared with TRBD1. Germline assignment: CDR1 SQVTM and CDR2 ANQGSEA. This CDR3 comprises 13 residues. V trimming: 2 bases; J trimming: 6 bases; junction bases outside the gene matches: 5. CDR3 sequence reads: CSVERAGGQTQYF. DNA of the CDR3: TGCAGCGTTGAACGGGCAGGGGGCCAGACCCAGTACTTC.

This clonotype has just a few counts. The chain carries TRBV4-2 and TRBJ1-2; a weak D match, TRBD1 (5 bases). The CDR3 runs 12 residues. Germline V gene sequence: CDR1 LGHNA, CDR2 YNFKEQ. Trimming left V 0 bases short and J 14 bases short, with 13 bases between. The CDR3 is CASSQDYRGETF. In nucleotides, the CDR3 is TGTGCCAGCAGCCAAGATTATCGGGGGGAAACCTTC.

DNA of the CDR3: TGTGCCAGCAGCGCTGAAGCCGGGACAGTGAAGGAAAAACTGTTTTTT. It is translated as CASSAEAGTVKEKLFF. The chain is built from TRBV9 and TRBJ1-4, with TRBD1 matching over 7 bases. The CDR3 spans 16 residues. Germline-derived CDR1 and CDR2 are SGDLS and YYNGEE. Trimming took 3 bases from V and 8 from J; bases not matched to a gene: 13.

This chain links TRBV2 with TRBJ1-2; D might be TRBD1 (6 bases). CDR1 and CDR2 (germline): SNHLY, FYNNEI. The CDR3 runs to 15 residues. Between the trimmed V and J ends, which lost 3 bases and 3 bases, there was a span of 14 bases. The CDR3 region has the DNA TGTGCCAGCAGTGAGAGGGGGGCGCTTGACTATGGCTACACCTTC. It yields the protein CASSERGALDYGYTF.